These T cell receptor beta chains were read from a single sample in a study of blood T cell repertoires in COVID-19. Assay used: immunoSEQ multiplex PCR; TCRdb lists only in-frame clones, some missing. The sample consists of approximately 100,000 clones, about 85% of them appearing once. Specimen: peripheral blood. These receptors all stem from a woman in her seventies with active or convalescent COVID-19. The CDR3 runs from the conserved cysteine through the conserved F or W. The listing skips clone size in some rows; elsewhere it reads once, few, many or a size class.

>-|TRBV28|TRBJ2-5
CASSPVRVRETQYF
>-|TRBV9|TRBJ2-3
CASSAPWTGRPDTQYF
>-|TRBV5-4|TRBJ2-1
CASSEGGSSYNEQFF
>-|TRBV19|TRBJ2-2
CASSMLGVRELFF
>-|TRBV28|TRBJ2-7
CASLSSYEQYF
>-|TRBV7-2|TRBJ1-2
CASSLAPGVNYGYTF
>-|TRBV30|TRBJ1-2
CAWSVGQNGYTF
>once|TRBV12-3/TRBV12-4|TRBJ1-2
CASSLGGPYGYTF
>-|TRBV18|TRBJ1-4
CASSPTIGNHEKLFF
>-|TRBV14|TRBJ1-2
CASSLDRSRGYTF
>once|TRBV7-2|TRBJ2-3
CASTRQSTDTQYF
>-|TRBV2|TRBJ2-7
CASTLQGSGYEQYF
>-|TRBV4-2|TRBJ1-6
CASSQDGTDNSPLHF
>few|TRBV5-1|TRBJ2-7
CASSLVAGGSYEQYF
>few|TRBV19|TRBJ1-3
CASSTGTGNTIYF
>-|TRBV7-9|TRBJ2-1
CASSRGPLGQDSNEQFF
>-|TRBV4-3|TRBJ2-2
CASSQDSQGFRTGELFF
>-|TRBV2|TRBJ2-7
CASSEGPGSYEQYF
>-|TRBV3-1/TRBV3-2|TRBJ2-1
CASSPGLERAKQFF
>-|TRBV4-3|TRBJ2-7
CASSQDGREWSYEQYF
>-|TRBV24-1|TRBJ2-1
CATRTSGRASNEQFF
>-|TRBV7-8|TRBJ1-3
CASRPHLGNTIYF
>once|TRBV24-1|TRBJ1-2
CATSDSSGTGLRDGYTF
>-|TRBV9|TRBJ2-3
CASSVAPGGGRAGDTQYF
>-|TRBV3-1/TRBV3-2|TRBJ1-2
CASSQDRGAHGYTF
>-|TRBV18|TRBJ1-3
CASSPGTGGTNTIYF
>-|TRBV18|TRBJ2-5
CASSKQGTETQYF
>-|TRBV5-1|TRBJ2-1
CASSMLTSGFDNEQFF
>-|TRBV7-2|TRBJ2-2
CASSLVDTGELFF
>-|TRBV5-1|TRBJ1-6
CASSLGTGEGSPLHF
>-|TRBV2|TRBJ2-5
CASGEYRGLAETQYF
>few|TRBV5-1|TRBJ1-2
CASSFHGQGLGYTF
>-|TRBV29-1|TRBJ2-3
CSVGGTGADTQYF